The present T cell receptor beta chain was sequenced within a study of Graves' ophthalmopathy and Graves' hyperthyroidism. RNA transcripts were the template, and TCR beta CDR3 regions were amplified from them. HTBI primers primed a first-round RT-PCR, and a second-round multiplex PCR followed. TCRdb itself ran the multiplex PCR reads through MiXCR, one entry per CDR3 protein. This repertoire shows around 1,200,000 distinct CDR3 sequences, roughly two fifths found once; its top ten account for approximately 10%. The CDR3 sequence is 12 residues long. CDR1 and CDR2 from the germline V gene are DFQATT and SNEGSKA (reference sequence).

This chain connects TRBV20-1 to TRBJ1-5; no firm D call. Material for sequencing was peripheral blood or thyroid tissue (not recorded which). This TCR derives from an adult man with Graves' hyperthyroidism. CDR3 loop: CGTLRLGQPQHF. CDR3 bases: TGCGGCACCCTTCGCTTAGGTCAGCCCCAGCATTTT.